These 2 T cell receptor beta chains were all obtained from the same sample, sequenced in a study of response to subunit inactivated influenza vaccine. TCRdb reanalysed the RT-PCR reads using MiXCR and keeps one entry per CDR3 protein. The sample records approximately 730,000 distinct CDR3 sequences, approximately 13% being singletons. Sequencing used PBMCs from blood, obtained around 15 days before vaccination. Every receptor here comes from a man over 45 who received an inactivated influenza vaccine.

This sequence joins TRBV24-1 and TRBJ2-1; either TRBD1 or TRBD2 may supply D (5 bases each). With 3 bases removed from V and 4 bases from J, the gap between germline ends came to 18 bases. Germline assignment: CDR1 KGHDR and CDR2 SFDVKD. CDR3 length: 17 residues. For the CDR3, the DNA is TGTGCCACCAGTGATGCGATTGCAGGGCGGAGGTACAATGAGCAGTTCTTC. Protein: CATSDAIAGRRYNEQFF.

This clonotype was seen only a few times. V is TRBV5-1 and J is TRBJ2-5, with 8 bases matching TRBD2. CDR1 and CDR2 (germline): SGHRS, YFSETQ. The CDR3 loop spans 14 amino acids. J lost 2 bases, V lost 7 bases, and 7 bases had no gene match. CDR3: CASGALAGQETQYF. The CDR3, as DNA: TGCGCCAGCGGCGCTCTAGCGGGTCAAGAGACCCAGTACTTC. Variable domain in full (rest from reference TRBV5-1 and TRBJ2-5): KAGVTQTPRYLIKTRGQQVTLSCSPISGHRSVSWYQQTPGQGLQFLFEYFSETQRNKGNFPGRFSGRQFSNSRSEMNVSTLELGDSALYLCASGALAGQETQYFGPGTRLLVL.